These 28 T cell receptor beta chains were all obtained from the same sample, sequenced in a study of metastatic and nonmetastatic thyroid tumors. There were no patients who had received any treatment before thyroid surgery. TCRdb re-processed the PCR reads through MiXCR. The sample consists of around 25,000 clones, approximately 20% of them appearing once. Material for sequencing was adjacent normal tissue. These receptor sequences come from a female donor with papillary thyroid cancer or a benign thyroid nodule (not recorded which). Some clones in this sample may be carry-over from other donors' samples.

This clone has a count of ten or more. V and J are TRBV27 and TRBJ2-7; the match to TRBD1 covers 8 bases. This CDR3 contains 13 residues. V was clipped by 6 bases and J by 5 bases; unmatched bases: 6. Germline V CDR1 and CDR2: MNHEY, SMNVEV (reference sequence). The CDR3 region is CASRYGQGDEQYF. The CDR3 coding sequence is TGTGCCAGCAGGTATGGACAGGGAGACGAGCAGTACTTC.

This clone came up a few times. No conserved phenylalanine or tryptophan ends this CDR3, so it is likely a read error. The DNA is omitted, as the CDR3 cannot be located on it reliably, and the CDR3 follows TCRdb's listing. The chain couples TRBV24-1 to TRBJ2-5; the table's D call, TRBD1, has no DNA check behind it. The CDR3 sequence runs 15 residues, both termini included. Germline V gives CDR1 KGHDR, CDR2 SFDVKD. This CDR3 is CATSDPGPQGETRYL.

As to this clone: Possible read error: a much larger clone is one base away. This same CDR3 is encoded by further DNA sequences in the sample. The chain uses TRBV5-4 and TRBJ1-6, with D hard to call. CDR1 and CDR2 (germline): SGHNT, YYREEE (reference sequence). Trimming took off 6 bases at V and 5 bases at J, with 9 bases between the two ends. The CDR3 length is 13 residues. CDR3 residues: CASTAGNNSPLHF. Written as DNA, the CDR3 is TGTGCCAGCACTGCCGGTAATAATTCACCCCTCCACTTT.

In this sample, this clone is medium-sized. The CDR3: CASKGNLGTDTQYF. Here the CDR3 DNA reads TGTGCCAGCAAAGGGAATTTAGGCACAGATACGCAGTATTTT. The J gene is TRBJ2-3, the V gene TRBV6-1; D is unclear. Trimming took off 7 bases at V and 1 base at J, with 12 bases between the two ends. The CDR3 spans 14 residues. Germline CDR1 is MNHNS and CDR2 is SASEGT.

At least ten counts were recorded for this clone. The CDR3 reads CSARASTDTQYF. CDR3 bases: TGCAGTGCTAGAGCCAGCACAGATACGCAGTATTTT. The V call is TRBV20-1, the J call TRBJ2-3; D gene ambiguous. The CDR3 sequence is 12 residues long. Trimming shortened V by 1 base and J by 0 bases, and 2 bases separated the two germline ends. Per the germline V gene, CDR1 is DFQATT and CDR2 is SNEGSKA (reference sequence).

This clone has only a few counts. The V gene is TRBV13, the J gene TRBJ2-2, with 14 bases that match TRBD2. V lost 5 bases to trimming and J lost 5 bases; unmatched junction nucleotides: 16. This CDR3 is built from 20 residues. CDR1 is PRHDT and CDR2 is FYEKMQ in the germline V gene (reference sequence). The CDR3 region is CASSLAGLAGVGASTGELFF. The CDR3 DNA sequence: TGTGCCAGCAGCCTTGCGGGACTAGCGGGAGTTGGGGCGAGTACCGGGGAGCTGTTTTTT.

In regard to this clone: Being one base from a much bigger clone, this may be a read error. This sequence joins TRBV18 and TRBJ2-2; tentative D call: TRBD2 (6 bases). Germline loops: CDR1 KGHSH, CDR2 LQKENI. This CDR3 is built from 14 residues. The CDR3 protein is CASPPRLEPGELFF. The CDR3 DNA is TGTGCCAGCCCACCGCGACTAGAACCCGGGGAGCTGTTTTTT. Full variable domain (missing parts from reference TRBV18 and TRBJ2-2): NAGVMQNPRHLVRRRGQEARLRCSPMKGHSHVYWYRQLPEEGLKFMVYLQKENIIDESGMPKERFSAEFPKEGPSILRIQQVVRGDSAAYFCASPPRLEPGELFFGEGSRLTVL.

In the case of this clone: Possible read error: a much larger clone is one base away. The chain couples TRBV4-3 to TRBJ2-3, with unresolved D. The CDR3 extends over 15 amino acids. The V end lost 4 bases, the J end lost 2 bases, and 13 bases lay between the germline ends. Germline V gene lookup returns CDR1 LGHNA and CDR2 YSLEER. This CDR3 reads CASSRAGRTTDTQYF. The CDR3 nucleotides read TGCGCCAGCAGCCGAGCTGGCAGAACCACAGATACGCAGTATTTT.

This clone is medium-sized in the sample. The CDR3 nucleotides are TGTGCCAGCAGTTACGAACGTCAGGGTGGAGATACGCAGTATTTT. As protein: CASSYERQGGDTQYF. The V gene is TRBV6-5, the J gene TRBJ2-3; weak D call: TRBD1 (5 bases). V shed 2 bases and J shed 5 bases, with 14 bases lying between them. CDR1 and CDR2 from the germline V gene are MNHEY and SVGAGI. The CDR3 loop spans 15 amino acids.

This clone rates as medium-sized. This chain links TRBV24-1 with TRBJ2-7, with unresolved D. Germline V gives CDR1 KGHDR, CDR2 SFDVKD. The CDR3 totals 12 residues. Trimming cost V 3 bases and J 4 bases, with 6 bases left between them. CDR3 sequence: CATSDLNYEQYF. The CDR3 nucleotides read TGTGCCACCAGTGATCTGAATTACGAGCAGTACTTC.

This clone was observed a few times. V gene TRBV4-2 combines with J gene TRBJ2-2, with 11 bases lining up with TRBD2. Trimming took 4 bases from V and 3 from J; bases not matched to a gene: 10. Germline CDR1 reads LGHNA; CDR2 reads YNFKEQ. This CDR3 is built from 18 residues. Here the CDR3 DNA reads TGTGCCAGCAGCCGAGAACTAGCGGGAGAGGGCTACACCGGGGAGCTGTTTTTT. Its protein is CASSRELAGEGYTGELFF.

Comments on this clone: Given a much more abundant clone one base away, this may be a read error. This rearrangement joins TRBV28 to TRBJ1-2; D unresolved. The V gene lost 10 bases and the J gene lost 7 bases, with 25 bases spanning the gap. The CDR3 consists of 15 residues. CDR1 MDHEN and CDR2 SYDVKM come from the germline V gene. The CDR3 nucleotides are TGTGCCACCCTCACCCCGGTATCTGAGTTTAGTGGCTACACCTTC. Its protein product is CATLTPVSEFSGYTF.

This clone has at least ten counts. The J gene is TRBJ2-7, the V gene TRBV20-1; unclear D gene. The CDR3 length is 10 residues. The V end was cut by 3 bases, the J end by 3 bases, with 3 bases between. The germline gives CDR1 DFQATT, CDR2 SNEGSKA (reference sequence). The CDR3: CSASDYEQYF. The CDR3 bases are TGCAGTGCTAGTGACTACGAGCAGTACTTC.

This clone is medium-sized. The V gene is TRBV12-3 or TRBV12-4, the J gene TRBJ2-1; D gene uncertain. With 2 bases removed from V and 2 bases from J, the gap between germline ends came to 10 bases. CDR3 length equals 15 residues. This CDR3 reads CASSLYSSTYNEQFF. The CDR3 bases are TGTGCCAGCAGTTTATATAGTTCGACCTACAATGAGCAGTTCTTC.

This clone was detected ten times or more. This chain joins TRBV5-1 and TRBJ2-7; D perhaps matches TRBD2 (7 bases). Germline assignment: CDR1 SGHRS and CDR2 YFSETQ. V was cut by 4 bases and J by 6 bases, with 23 bases left in between. This CDR3 is built from 16 residues. CDR3 bases: TGCGCCAGCAGCCCCCCTAGGGCGGGGGCAGACCTCGAGCAGTACTTC. Its protein product is CASSPPRAGADLEQYF.

This clone is termed medium-sized (0.01 to 0.1%). The chain recombines TRBV28 with TRBJ2-7; 11 bases fit TRBD2. V shed 7 bases and J 1 base; nucleotides not matched to a gene: 9. Germline CDR1 and CDR2: MDHEN and SYDVKM. This CDR3 comprises 16 residues. In nucleotides, the CDR3 is TGTGCCAGCACGAGGCTAGCGGGAGGCCCGTCCTACGAGCAGTACTTC. Amino acids: CASTRLAGGPSYEQYF. Using reference TRBV28 and TRBJ2-7 for the parts outside the CDR3, the full variable domain is DVKVTQSSRYLVKRTGEKVFLECVQDMDHENMFWYRQDPGLGLRLIYFSYDVKMKEKGDIPEGYSVSREKKERFSLILESASTNQTSMYLCASTRLAGGPSYEQYFGPGTRLTVT.

Sample share makes this clone medium-sized (0.01 to 0.1%). The CDR3 is CASSSRVETEAFF. DNA of the CDR3: TGTGCCAGCAGCTCCAGGGTAGAGACTGAAGCTTTCTTT. This rearrangement joins TRBV7-2 to TRBJ1-1; possible D gene TRBD1, 5 bases. Germline V gene lookup returns CDR1 SGHTA and CDR2 FQGNSA. Trimming left V 4 bases short and J 5 bases short, with 11 bases between. This CDR3 has 13 amino acids.

As regards this clone: Given the absence of the conserved phenylalanine or tryptophan at the CDR3 end, a read error is likely. The V and J genes are TRBV9 and TRBJ2-2, with 7 nucleotides matching TRBD2. Germline CDR1 is SGDLS and CDR2 is YYNGEE. The CDR3 consists of 16 residues. For the CDR3, the DNA is TGCGCCAGCAGCGTAGATGGGAGGGGAAGGACCGGGGAGCTGTTTATT. Its protein is CASSVDGRGRTGELFI.

Notes on this clone: A junction boundary mismatches the germline segment, possibly from a read error. The chain carries TRBV5-1 and TRBJ2-3; 10 nucleotides match TRBD2. This CDR3 comprises 14 residues. Germline-derived CDR1 and CDR2 are SGHRS and YFSETQ. CDR3 residues: CASTSSGSTDTQYF. DNA of the CDR3: TGCGCCAGCACCTCTAGCGGGAGCACAGATACTCAGTATTTT.

This clone has at least ten counts. This chain uses TRBV20-1 with TRBJ1-1, with TRBD1 as a possible D gene (6 bases). The CDR3 length is 12 residues. Trimming took off 6 bases at V and 1 base at J, with 9 bases between the two ends. Per germline, CDR1 DFQATT and CDR2 SNEGSKA (reference sequence). This CDR3 reads CSAGGGNTEAFF. In nucleotides, the CDR3 is TGCAGTGCGGGAGGGGGGAACACTGAAGCTTTCTTT.

This clone was counted at least ten times. V and J are TRBV7-6 and TRBJ1-1, with 7 bases aligning to TRBD1. The CDR3 length is 14 residues. The germline CDR1 and CDR2 sequences are SGHVS and FNYEAQ. The V segment lost 6 bases and the J segment 5 bases; nucleotides outside the gene matches: 9. CDR3 DNA: TGTGCCAGCAGTAATCGACAGGGAGGAACTGAAGCTTTCTTT. Protein sequence: CASSNRQGGTEAFF.

Note on this clone: A read error may produce the germline difference seen at one junction end. The chain uses TRBV20-1 and TRBJ2-3; 7 bases fit TRBD2. This CDR3 contains 16 residues. Germline V CDR1 and CDR2: DFQATT, SNEGSKA (reference sequence). The CDR3 bases are TGCAGTGCTAGACCGCGGGCGGGAGTAGTAACAGATGCGCAGTATTTT. Protein product: CSARPRAGVVTDAQYF.

This clone was seen many times. A much larger clone lies a single base off, so this may be a read error. Within the sample, other DNA sequences also encode this same CDR3. The chain links TRBV20-1 to TRBJ2-3, with a weak D call TRBD2 (5 bases). Germline CDR1 is DFQATT and CDR2 is SNEGSKA (reference sequence). The CDR3 is made up of 13 amino acids. CDR3 coding DNA: TGCAGCGCTAGAGCGGATGGCACAGATACGCAGTATTTT. Protein: CSARADGTDTQYF.

The chain joins TRBV20-1 to TRBJ2-1, with 9 bases that match TRBD2. The CDR3 contains 14 residues. Germline trimming cut 4 bases from V and 8 bases from J; bases unmatched to any gene: 9. CDR1 is DFQATT and CDR2 is SNEGSKA in the germline V gene (reference sequence). The DNA of the CDR3 is TGCAGTGCTATCTCTGGTAGCGGGGGAGATGAGCAGTTCTTC. It is translated as CSAISGSGGDEQFF.

This clone qualifies as medium-sized. Other DNA sequences from this sample encode an identical CDR3 as well. This sequence joins TRBV27 and TRBJ2-3; TRBD2 matches 9 bases. Germline-derived CDR1 and CDR2 are MNHEY and SMNVEV (reference sequence). This CDR3 has 14 residues. After removal of 6 bases from V and 0 bases from J, the junction contained 1 base not matched to a gene. DNA of the CDR3: TGTGCCAGCAGCGGACTAGCGAGCACAGATACGCAGTATTTT. Translated, it gives CASSGLASTDTQYF.

The V gene is TRBV30, the J gene TRBJ1-5; maybe TRBD1 (6 bases). Trimming pared 1 base from V and 2 bases from J, leaving 9 bases between. Germline V gives CDR1 GTSNPN, CDR2 SVGIG (reference sequence). The CDR3 totals 14 residues. In DNA form, the CDR3 reads TGTGCCTGGAGTGCGGGGGCAGGCAATCAGCCCCAGCATTTT. Its translation: CAWSAGAGNQPQHF.

This clone was seen more than once but under ten times. At one boundary the junction diverges from the germline segment, which might be a read error. This sequence joins TRBV15 and TRBJ1-3; D is unclear. Germline V CDR1 and CDR2: LNHNV, YYDKDF (reference sequence). The CDR3 is 13 amino acids. Here the CDR3 reads CATSRDTGSTMYF. In DNA, the CDR3 is TGTGCCACCAGCAGAGATACTGGAAGCACCATGTATTTT. Drawing the rest from reference TRBV15 and TRBJ1-3, the complete variable domain is DAMVIQNPRYQVTQFGKPVTLSCSQTLNHNVMYWYQQKSSQAPKLLFHYYDKDFNNEADTPDNFQSRRPNTSFCFLDIRSPGLGDTAMYLCATSRDTGSTMYFGEGSWLTVV.

Of note for this clone: This is likely a read error, given that the CDR3 carries no conserved phenylalanine or tryptophan at its end. The V and J genes are TRBV6-1 and TRBJ1-5; no reliable D call. Germline V gene sequence: CDR1 MNHNS, CDR2 SASEGT. This CDR3 has 14 residues. DNA for the CDR3: TGCGCCAGCAGTGAATTGGAGAGCAATCAGCCCCAGCATTCT. Its translation: CASSELESNQPQHS.